These 24 T cell receptor beta chains originate from one sample sequenced in a study of shared clonotypes between healthy human individuals. The assay was immunoSEQ multiplex PCR, and TCRdb's table has in-frame clones only and misses some. The profile shows about 1.5 million clones, around 98% of them singletons. The sequenced material came from naive CD4+ T cells sorted from blood. Noted subset: CD45RA+ positively selected. The receptors were gathered from a man aged 25 to 45 in good health.

This clone was seen only once. The chain links TRBV6-5 to TRBJ2-7, with TRBD2 as a possible D gene (5 bases). Germline-derived CDR1 and CDR2 are MNHEY and SVGAGI. The CDR3 runs to 14 residues. V lost 4 bases and J lost 2, with 12 bases in between. The chain's CDR3 is CASSLYTGAYEQYF. The CDR3 DNA is TGTGCCAGCAGTTTATACACCGGGGCCTACGAGCAGTACTTC.

A note on this clone: A junction end diverges from the germline sequence, so it may reflect a read error. The V and J genes are TRBV19 and TRBJ2-3, with D perhaps TRBD1 (5 bases). This CDR3 has 11 amino acids. The germline gives CDR1 LNHDA, CDR2 SQIVND (reference sequence). The CDR3 spells CASSWNRNVFF. CDR3 DNA sequence: TGTGCCAGTAGTTGGAACAGGAACGTTTTTTTT.

The chain carries TRBV7-2 and TRBJ1-2; 7 positions match TRBD1. There are 17 residues in the CDR3. With 1 base clipped from V and 4 bases from J, the junction kept 12 bases outside the gene matches. Germline V gene data show CDR1 as SGHTA and CDR2 as FQGNSA. This chain's CDR3 is CASSLVTRGPLPYGYTF. The CDR3 DNA follows: TGTGCCAGCAGCTTAGTTACTAGGGGGCCTCTACCCTATGGCTACACCTTC.

V gene TRBV5-4 combines with J gene TRBJ2-6, with D unresolved. Germline V gene data show CDR1 as SGHNT and CDR2 as YYREEE (reference sequence). This CDR3 has 18 residues. Trimming removed 0 bases from V and 1 base from J, with 14 bases in between. CDR3 sequence: CASSLEAVPRSGANVLTF. The CDR3 bases are TGTGCCAGCAGCTTGGAGGCAGTACCCCGATCTGGGGCCAACGTCCTGACTTTC.

This sequence joins TRBV10-3 and TRBJ2-2; 7 bases line up with TRBD1. Germline V gives CDR1 ENHRY, CDR2 SYGVKD. There are 15 residues in the CDR3. V gave up 10 bases and J gave up 0 bases; unmatched junction bases: 8. The CDR3 reads CATKSGTANTGELFF. The CDR3 DNA is TGTGCCACGAAGTCCGGGACAGCGAACACCGGGGAGCTGTTTTTT.

The genes are TRBV5-1 and TRBJ1-3; D is unresolved. CDR1 and CDR2 (germline): SGHRS, YFSETQ. The CDR3 contains 13 residues. V was trimmed by 0 bases and J by 2 bases, leaving 3 bases between them. The CDR3: CASSLVPGNTIYF. The CDR3 region has the DNA TGCGCCAGCAGCTTGGTCCCTGGAAACACCATATATTTT.

On this clone: This specimen includes other DNA sequences encoding the same CDR3. This sequence joins TRBV19 and TRBJ1-5; 7 bases align to TRBD1. J was trimmed by 5 bases and V by 6 bases; bases with no gene match: 4. The CDR3 runs 13 residues. CDR1 is LNHDA, CDR2 SQIVND, per germline (reference sequence). CDR3 protein: CASRTTGDQPQHF. Here the CDR3 DNA reads TGTGCCAGTAGGACTACAGGGGATCAGCCCCAGCATTTT.

For the CDR3, the DNA is TGTGCCAGCAGCTTCGGACTAGCGGGAGGAGAGACCCAGTACTTC. It encodes CASSFGLAGGETQYF. This chain links TRBV5-4 with TRBJ2-5, with 14 bases identical to TRBD2. From germline, CDR1 is SGHNT and CDR2 YYREEE (reference sequence). Losses at the gene ends were 2 bases for V and 4 bases for J; bases not matched to a gene: 1. The CDR3 totals 15 residues.

The V gene is TRBV18, the J gene TRBJ2-2; 9 positions match TRBD1. Germline CDR1 reads KGHSH; CDR2 reads LQKENI. The CDR3 is made up of 14 amino acids. Unmatched junction bases numbered 1, after V lost 8 bases and J lost 0 bases. CDR3 in DNA: TGTGCCAGCCGACAGGGGGCGAACACCGGGGAGCTGTTTTTT. It is translated as CASRQGANTGELFF.

This clone appeared a single time. This CDR3 is also generated by other DNA sequences in the sample. The chain uses TRBV7-2 and TRBJ2-7, with 11 positions matching TRBD2. The germline V gene has CDR1 SGHTA and CDR2 FQGNSA. The V gene end was trimmed by 1 base and the J gene end by 3 bases; junction bases not matched to a gene: 2. This CDR3 is built from 15 residues. CDR3 protein: CASSLGLAGGYEQYF. The DNA of the CDR3 is TGTGCCAGCAGCTTAGGGCTAGCGGGGGGCTACGAGCAGTACTTC.

The CDR3 DNA reads as TGTGCCAGCAGTTACTCAGGCTGGGTCCATGAGCAGTTCTTC. Its protein product is CASSYSGWVHEQFF. V is TRBV6-6 and J is TRBJ2-1; D is undetermined. This CDR3 contains 14 residues. V was shortened by 0 bases and J by 8 bases, with 11 bases between the two germline ends. Germline V gene data show CDR1 as MNHNY and CDR2 as SVGAGI (reference sequence).

The chain joins TRBV2 to TRBJ2-3; D is unresolved. This CDR3 is 12 amino acids long. Germline values: CDR1 SNHLY, CDR2 FYNNEI. Trimming took off 1 base at V and 10 bases at J, with 9 bases between the two ends. The CDR3 here is CASSEGTTAQYF. The CDR3 nucleotides are TGTGCCAGCAGTGAAGGGACCACTGCGCAGTATTTT.

The J gene is TRBJ2-2, the V gene TRBV7-9; weak D call: TRBD1 (5 bases). The germline V gene has CDR1 SEHNR and CDR2 FQNEAQ (reference sequence). The CDR3 is 16 amino acids. V was shortened by 3 bases and J by 2 bases, with 13 bases between the two germline ends. The CDR3 spells CASSFALTVNTGELFF. The CDR3 nucleotides read TGTGCCAGCAGCTTCGCCTTGACAGTTAACACCGGGGAGCTGTTTTTT.

The gene calls are TRBV29-1 and TRBJ2-3, with unresolved D. V was pared by 7 bases and J by 6 bases, with 8 bases between. CDR3 length equals 10 residues. Germline CDR1 and CDR2: SQVTM and ANQGSEA. CDR3 protein: CSGKSDTQYF. The CDR3 DNA reads as TGCAGCGGGAAAAGTGATACGCAGTATTTT.

The chain recombines TRBV15 with TRBJ2-1, with D possibly being TRBD1 (6 bases). Germline CDR1 and CDR2: LNHNV and YYDKDF (reference sequence). The CDR3 runs to 16 residues. The V end lost 0 bases, the J end lost 4 bases, and 13 bases lay between the germline ends. In nucleotides, the CDR3 is TGTGCCACCAGCAGAGATCGTGGGGGCGCGTACAATGAGCAGTTCTTC. Residues: CATSRDRGGAYNEQFF.

As for this clone: This specimen includes other DNA sequences encoding the same CDR3. V gene TRBV5-1 combines with J gene TRBJ2-3; D ambiguous. The length of the CDR3 is 12 residues. CDR1 and CDR2 from the germline V gene are SGHRS and YFSETQ. The V gene lost 0 bases and the J gene lost 6 bases, with 5 bases spanning the gap. CDR3 amino acids: CASSLETDTQYF. CDR3 sequence (DNA): TGCGCCAGCAGCTTGGAGACTGATACGCAGTATTTT.

The chain carries TRBV2 and TRBJ2-4; D remains unclear. Germline V gene lookup returns CDR1 SNHLY and CDR2 FYNNEI. Trimming pared 5 bases from V and 4 bases from J, leaving 6 bases between. The CDR3 is 12 residues long. CDR3 nucleotide sequence: TGTGCCAGCAGTCGGAATAAAAACATTCAGTACTTC. Translating it yields CASSRNKNIQYF.

The V gene is TRBV19, the J gene TRBJ2-5, with 7 bases lining up with TRBD2. CDR3 length equals 14 residues. Germline trimming cut 1 base from V and 4 bases from J; bases unmatched to any gene: 3. CDR1 and CDR2 (germline): LNHDA, SQIVND (reference sequence). CDR3: CASSIGGGRETQYF. DNA of the CDR3: TGTGCCAGTAGTATAGGGGGAGGGAGAGAGACCCAGTACTTC.

The chain uses TRBV7-8 and TRBJ2-7; D is possibly TRBD1 (7 bases). Trimming took off 1 base at V and 1 base at J, with 11 bases between the two ends. Germline V gene sequence: CDR1 SGHVS, CDR2 FQNEAQ. There are 15 residues in the CDR3. This CDR3 reads CASSLGGTASYEQYF. The CDR3 DNA is TGTGCCAGCAGCTTAGGCGGGACAGCATCCTACGAGCAGTACTTC.

The genes are TRBV28 and TRBJ1-2; no reliable D call. The CDR3 runs 15 residues. Trimming pared 7 bases from V and 8 bases from J, leaving 23 bases between. Germline CDR1 reads MDHEN; CDR2 reads SYDVKM. Here the CDR3 reads CASTESTRDWWGYTF. The CDR3 DNA is TGTGCCAGCACCGAATCGACAAGGGATTGGTGGGGCTACACCTTC.

J is TRBJ2-2 and V is TRBV5-1; D possibly corresponds to TRBD2 (6 bases). The V gene lost 1 base and the J gene lost 7 bases, with 14 bases spanning the gap. The CDR3 is 15 residues long. Germline V gene lookup returns CDR1 SGHRS and CDR2 YFSETQ. This CDR3 is CASSLRGVNHGELFF. As DNA, the CDR3 is TGCGCCAGCAGCTTGCGCGGGGTAAATCACGGGGAGCTGTTTTTT.

V and J are TRBV18 and TRBJ2-5; no firm D call. Trimming cost V 6 bases and J 2 bases, with 10 bases left between them. The germline gives CDR1 KGHSH, CDR2 LQKENI. CDR3 length equals 13 residues. This chain's CDR3 is CASSKARQETQYF. CDR3 nucleotide sequence: TGTGCCAGCTCCAAGGCTCGGCAAGAGACCCAGTACTTC.

This sequence joins TRBV14 and TRBJ1-2; 11 bases match TRBD1. Looked up from germline, CDR1 is SGHDN and CDR2 is FVKESK. The CDR3 length is 14 residues. Trimming cost V 0 bases and J 8 bases; bases outside gene matches: 2. This CDR3 is CASSQEDRGRGYTF. The CDR3 DNA sequence: TGTGCCAGCAGCCAAGAGGACAGGGGGCGAGGCTACACCTTC.

The genes are TRBV2 and TRBJ1-1, with 8 nucleotides matching TRBD1. The CDR3 has 15 amino acids. J lost 6 bases, V lost 2 bases, and 8 bases had no gene match. The germline gives CDR1 SNHLY, CDR2 FYNNEI. The CDR3 DNA reads TGTGCCAGCAGTGAACAAGGACAGGGAAGGGCTGAAGCTTTCTTT. Protein product: CASSEQGQGRAEAFF.